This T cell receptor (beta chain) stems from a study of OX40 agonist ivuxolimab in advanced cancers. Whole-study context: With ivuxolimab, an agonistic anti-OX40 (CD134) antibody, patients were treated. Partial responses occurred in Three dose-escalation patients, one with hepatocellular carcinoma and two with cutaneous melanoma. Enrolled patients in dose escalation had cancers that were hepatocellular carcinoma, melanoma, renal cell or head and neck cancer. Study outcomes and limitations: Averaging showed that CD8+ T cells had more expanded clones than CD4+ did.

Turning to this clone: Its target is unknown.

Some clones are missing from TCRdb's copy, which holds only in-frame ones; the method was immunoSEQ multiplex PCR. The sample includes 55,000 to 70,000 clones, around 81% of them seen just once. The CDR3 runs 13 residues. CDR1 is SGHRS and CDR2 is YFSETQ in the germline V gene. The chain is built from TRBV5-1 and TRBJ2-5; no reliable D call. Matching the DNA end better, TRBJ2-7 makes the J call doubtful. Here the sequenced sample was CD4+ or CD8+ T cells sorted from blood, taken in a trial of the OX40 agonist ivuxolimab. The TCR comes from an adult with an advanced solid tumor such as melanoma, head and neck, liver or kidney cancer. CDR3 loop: CASSEGASYEQYF. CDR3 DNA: TGCGCCAGCAGCGAAGGAGCCTCCTACGAGCAGTACTTC.